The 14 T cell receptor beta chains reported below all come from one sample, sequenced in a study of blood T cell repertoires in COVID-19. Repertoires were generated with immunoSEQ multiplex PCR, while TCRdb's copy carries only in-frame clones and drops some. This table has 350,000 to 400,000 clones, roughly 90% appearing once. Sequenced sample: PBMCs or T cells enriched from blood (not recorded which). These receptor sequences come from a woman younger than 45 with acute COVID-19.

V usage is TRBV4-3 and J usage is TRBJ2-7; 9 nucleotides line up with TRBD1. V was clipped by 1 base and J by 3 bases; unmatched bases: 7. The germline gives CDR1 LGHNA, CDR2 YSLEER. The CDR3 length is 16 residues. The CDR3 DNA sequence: TGCGCCAGCAGCCAAGGTGCCGGGACAGGGAACTACGAGCAGTACTTC. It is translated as CASSQGAGTGNYEQYF.

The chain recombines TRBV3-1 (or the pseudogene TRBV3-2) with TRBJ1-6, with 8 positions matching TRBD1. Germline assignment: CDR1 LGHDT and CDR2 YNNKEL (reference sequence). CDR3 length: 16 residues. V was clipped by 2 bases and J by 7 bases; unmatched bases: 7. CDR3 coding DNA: TGTGCCAGCAGCCAACATGGACAGGGCCACAATTCACCCCTCCACTTT. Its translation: CASSQHGQGHNSPLHF.

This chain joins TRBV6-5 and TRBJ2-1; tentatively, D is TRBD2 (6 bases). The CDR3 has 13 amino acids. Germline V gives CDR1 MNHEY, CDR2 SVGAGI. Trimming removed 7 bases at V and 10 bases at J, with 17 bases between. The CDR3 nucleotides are TGTGCCAGCACCGTACTTCTAGCGTACGAGCAGTTCTTC. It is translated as CASTVLLAYEQFF.

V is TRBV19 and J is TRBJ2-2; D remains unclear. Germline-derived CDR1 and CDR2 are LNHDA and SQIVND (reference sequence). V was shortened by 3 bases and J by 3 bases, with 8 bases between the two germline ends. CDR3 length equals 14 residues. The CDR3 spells CASSIGLYTGELFF. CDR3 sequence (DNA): TGTGCCAGTAGTATTGGCCTTTACACCGGGGAGCTGTTTTTT.

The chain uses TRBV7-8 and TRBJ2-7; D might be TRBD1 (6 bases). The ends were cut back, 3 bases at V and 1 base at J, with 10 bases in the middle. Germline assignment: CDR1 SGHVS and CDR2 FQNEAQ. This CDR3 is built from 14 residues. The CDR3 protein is CASSLRQASYEQYF. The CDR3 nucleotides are TGTGCCAGCAGCTTGCGACAGGCGTCCTACGAGCAGTACTTC.

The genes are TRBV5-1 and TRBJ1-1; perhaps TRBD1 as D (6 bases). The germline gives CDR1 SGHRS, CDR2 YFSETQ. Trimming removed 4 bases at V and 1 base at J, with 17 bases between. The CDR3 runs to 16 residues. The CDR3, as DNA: TGCGCCAGCAGCCAAGCGACAGGAACGAGGAACACTGAAGCTTTCTTT. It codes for CASSQATGTRNTEAFF.

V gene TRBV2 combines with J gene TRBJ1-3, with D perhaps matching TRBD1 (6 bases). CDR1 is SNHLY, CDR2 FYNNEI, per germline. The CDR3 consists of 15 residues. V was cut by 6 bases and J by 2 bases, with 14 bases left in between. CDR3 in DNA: TGTGCCAGCAGGGAGATAAGACAGGCTGGAAACACCATATATTTT. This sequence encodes CASREIRQAGNTIYF.

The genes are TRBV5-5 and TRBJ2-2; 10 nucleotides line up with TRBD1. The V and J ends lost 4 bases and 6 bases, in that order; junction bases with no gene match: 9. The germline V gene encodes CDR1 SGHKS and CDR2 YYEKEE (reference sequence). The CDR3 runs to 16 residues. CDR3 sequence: CASSSTGTGVAGELFF. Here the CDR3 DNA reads TGTGCCAGCAGCAGCACCGGGACAGGGGTGGCCGGGGAGCTGTTTTTT.

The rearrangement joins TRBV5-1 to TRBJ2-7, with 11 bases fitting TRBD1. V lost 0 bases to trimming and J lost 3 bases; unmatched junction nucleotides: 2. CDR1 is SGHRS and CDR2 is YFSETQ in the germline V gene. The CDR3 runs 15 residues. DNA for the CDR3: TGCGCCAGCAGCTTGGGGACAGGGGGCAACTACGAGCAGTACTTC. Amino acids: CASSLGTGGNYEQYF.

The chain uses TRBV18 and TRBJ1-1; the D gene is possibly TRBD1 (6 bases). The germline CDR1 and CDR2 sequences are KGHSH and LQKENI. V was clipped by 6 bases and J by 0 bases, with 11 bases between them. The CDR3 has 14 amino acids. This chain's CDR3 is CASSRQALNTEAFF. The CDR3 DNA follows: TGTGCCAGCTCTCGACAGGCCTTGAACACTGAAGCTTTCTTT.

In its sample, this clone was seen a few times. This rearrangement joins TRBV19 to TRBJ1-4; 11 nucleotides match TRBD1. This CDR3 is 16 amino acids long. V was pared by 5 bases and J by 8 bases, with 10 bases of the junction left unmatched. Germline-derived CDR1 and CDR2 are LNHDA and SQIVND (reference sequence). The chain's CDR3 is CASSPRTGGGGEKLFF. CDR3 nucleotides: TGTGCCAGTAGTCCCCGGACAGGGGGCGGTGGGGAAAAACTGTTTTTT.

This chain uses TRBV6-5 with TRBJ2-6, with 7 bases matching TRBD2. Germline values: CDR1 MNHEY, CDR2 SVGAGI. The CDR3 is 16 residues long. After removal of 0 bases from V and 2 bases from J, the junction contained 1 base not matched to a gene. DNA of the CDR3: TGTGCCAGCAGTTACTCGAGCGGGGCTGGGGCCAACGTCCTGACTTTC. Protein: CASSYSSGAGANVLTF.

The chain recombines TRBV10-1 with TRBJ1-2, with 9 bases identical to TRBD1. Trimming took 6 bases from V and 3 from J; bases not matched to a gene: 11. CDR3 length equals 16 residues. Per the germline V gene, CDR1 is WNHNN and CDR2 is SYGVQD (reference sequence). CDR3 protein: CASSLYRGQGDYGYTF. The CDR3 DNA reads TGCGCCAGCAGCCTCTACAGGGGGCAGGGGGACTATGGCTACACCTTC.

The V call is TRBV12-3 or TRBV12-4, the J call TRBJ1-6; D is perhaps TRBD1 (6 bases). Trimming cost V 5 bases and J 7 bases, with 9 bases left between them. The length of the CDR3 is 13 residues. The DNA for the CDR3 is TGTGCCAGCAGTAGACAGGAAAATTCACCCCTCCACTTT. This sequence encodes CASSRQENSPLHF.